This TCR beta chain was documented in a study of blood T cell repertoires in COVID-19. CDR1 is SNHLY and CDR2 is FYNNEI in the germline V gene. The CDR3 runs 16 residues. The ends were cut back, 3 bases at V and 4 bases at J, with 13 bases in the middle. Here immunoSEQ multiplex PCR was the method, and the copy in TCRdb shows in-frame clones only, minus some. There are 150,000 to 200,000 clones in the sample; roughly nine tenths occur only once, and approximately 8% lies in the top ten. This clonotype was obtained from a woman younger than 30 who had recovered from COVID-19. The chain combines TRBV2 with TRBJ1-6, with a weak D call TRBD1 (5 bases). The sample consisted of PBMCs or T cells enriched from blood (not recorded which). The CDR3: CASSESGGTYNSPLHF. The DNA of the CDR3 is TGTGCCAGCAGTGAGTCCGGGGGGACTTATAATTCACCCCTCCACTTT.